This T cell receptor beta chain was recovered during a study of shared clonotypes between healthy human individuals. General study points: As a rule, naive subsets had a larger estimated richness than memory subsets.

Sequencing was at deep level. The method was immunoSEQ multiplex PCR; TCRdb's version includes in-frame clones alone and lacks a portion of them. The sample lists 2 million or so clones; about 95% were seen once. Note on this clone: Its antigen remains unidentified.

V shed 7 bases and J shed 4 bases, with 19 bases lying between them. The CDR3 runs to 15 residues. Germline loops: CDR1 MNHEY, CDR2 SVGAGI. CD45RO-negative, CCR7-selected cells formed the naive CD8 fraction, which excluded terminally differentiated effector memory CD45RA+ cells. V gene TRBV6-5 combines with J gene TRBJ1-1; weak D call: TRBD1 (5 bases). The sequencing input was naive CD8+ T cells sorted from blood. The sequence came from a man aged 18 to 30 in good health. CDR3 nucleotide sequence: TGTGCCAGCACCCCAAAACAGGAGGGAATCACTGAAGCTTTCTTT. Translating it yields CASTPKQEGITEAFF.